This T cell receptor (beta chain) derives from a study of multiple sclerosis patients with progressive multifocal leukoencephalopathy. Study observations and caveats: Preferential TRBV-TRBJ pairings or common gene usage were not detected at PML. Most PML patients had lower entropy, suggesting less diverse TRB repertoires.

Germline V gene lookup returns CDR1 MNHNS and CDR2 SASEGT. Germline trimming cut 6 bases from V and 4 bases from J; bases unmatched to any gene: 7. The CDR3 is made up of 15 amino acids. Time point here: before natalizumab initiation. Every listed patient previously received interferon beta; all PML patients were women. T0 blood was collected before the first natalizumab infusion. A remark on this clone: Its antigen is unidentified.

The protocol was immunoSEQ multiplex PCR, while the TCRdb copy is restricted to in-frame clones and leaves out a portion. The repertoire includes 25,000 to 35,000 clones, 70% to 90% of them detected once, and around 1.4% sits in the top ten. Material: PBMCs. The source is a human donor with multiple sclerosis. V and J are TRBV6-1 and TRBJ2-7; 12 bases agree with TRBD1. CDR3 amino acids: CASRKEGQGAYEQYF. In nucleotides, the CDR3 is TGTGCCAGCAGGAAAGAGGGACAGGGGGCTTACGAGCAGTACTTC.